This T cell receptor beta chain is drawn from a study of shared clonotypes between healthy human individuals. At the level of the study: For every donor, three CD4 naive, three CD4 memory, two CD8 naive and one CD8 memory plates were used.

Naive-designated CD8 cells lacked CD45RO, were positively enriched for CCR7, and omitted terminally differentiated effector memory CD45RA+ cells. CDR3 length equals 14 residues. V was pared by 6 bases and J by 7 bases, with 11 bases of the junction left unmatched. Germline-derived CDR1 and CDR2 are MNHEY and SMNVEV (reference sequence). Each subset's genomic DNA was shared equally among a number of immunoSEQ plates. When replicate PCRs were run on sorted subsets, they used approximately 210 ng DNA, some 30,000 T cell genomes. The repertoire was sequenced with immunoSEQ multiplex PCR; TCRdb's copy has only in-frame clones and lacks some. Of hundreds of thousands of clones listed, about 92% are singletons.

Material for sequencing was naive CD8+ T cells sorted from blood. The origin of this receptor is a man aged 30 to 45 in good health. The chain carries TRBV27 and TRBJ2-7; 8 bases line up with TRBD2. The CDR3 nucleotides read TGTGCCAGCAGAGGGGGGCTGCGGGGGGAAGAGCAGTACTTC. Protein product: CASRGGLRGEEQYF.